This T cell receptor beta chain was found in a study of T cell responses to AZD1222 COVID-19 vaccine. Broader study findings: Vaccine-associated CD4 TCRs spanned spike, dominant at 160-218 and 743-854.

To note about this clone: Its specificity is not known.

Germline CDR1 KGHSH, CDR2 LQKENI. This CDR3 is 14 amino acids long. V lost 6 bases to trimming and J lost 10 bases; unmatched junction nucleotides: 6. The protocol was immunoSEQ multiplex PCR, while the TCRdb copy is restricted to in-frame clones and leaves out a portion. Of roughly 150,000 clones in the sample, around 93% are singletons; the top ten hold around 2%. This clonotype was obtained from an adult in good health. The sample in question was peripheral blood, obtained on day 0 of AZD1222 vaccination. This chain joins TRBV18 and TRBJ1-6, with 10 nucleotides matching TRBD1. DNA of the CDR3: TGTGCCAGCTCGACCGGGGGACAGGGGTCACCCCTCCACTTT. This codes for CASSTGGQGSPLHF. The full variable domain, with the rest looked up from reference TRBV18 and TRBJ1-6, is NAGVMQNPRHLVRRRGQEARLRCSPMKGHSHVYWYRQLPEEGLKFMVYLQKENIIDESGMPKERFSAEFPKEGPSILRIQQVVRGDSAAYFCASSTGGQGSPLHFGNGTRLTVT.